This T cell receptor (beta chain) was obtained from a study of radiotherapy plus CTLA-4 blockade in lung cancer. Study-wide findings and caveats: Tumor-derived TCR clones expanded in blood after radiotherapy plus ipilimumab. The authors reported that early blood T cell clone dynamics, with interferon-beta, best predicted response.

TCRdb's copy holds only in-frame clones and misses some; the assay was immunoSEQ multiplex PCR. This sample has 45,000 or so clones, with approximately 79% found just once. Receiving focal radiation plus CTLA-4 blockade with ipilimumab were patients who had chemo-refractory metastatic non-small-cell lung cancer. Regarding this clone: Its antigen is not identified.

The CDR3 contains 14 residues. Losses at the gene ends were 4 bases for V and 5 bases for J; bases not matched to a gene: 4. Germline lookup yields CDR1 SGHRS and CDR2 YFSETQ. The gene calls are TRBV5-1 and TRBJ1-1, with 11 bases fitting TRBD1. The sequence was collected from a human donor with non-small cell lung cancer who had stable disease on radiotherapy plus ipilimumab. The specimen was peripheral blood, collected from a patient treated with radiotherapy plus ipilimumab. The CDR3 DNA reads as TGCGCCAGCAGCCACGGGACAGGGGGGACTGAAGCTTTCTTT. This encodes CASSHGTGGTEAFF.